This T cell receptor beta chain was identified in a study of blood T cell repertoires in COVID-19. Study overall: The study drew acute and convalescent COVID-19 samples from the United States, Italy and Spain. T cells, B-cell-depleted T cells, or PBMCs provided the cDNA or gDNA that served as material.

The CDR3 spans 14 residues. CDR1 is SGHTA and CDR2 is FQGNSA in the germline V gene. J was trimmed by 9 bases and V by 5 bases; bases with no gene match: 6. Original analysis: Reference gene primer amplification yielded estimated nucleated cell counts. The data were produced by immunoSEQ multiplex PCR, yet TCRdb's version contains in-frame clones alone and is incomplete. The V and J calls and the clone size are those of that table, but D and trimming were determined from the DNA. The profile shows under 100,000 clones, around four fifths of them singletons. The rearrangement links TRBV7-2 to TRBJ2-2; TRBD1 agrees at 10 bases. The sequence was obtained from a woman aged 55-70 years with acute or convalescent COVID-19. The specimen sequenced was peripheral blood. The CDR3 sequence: CASSRGQGRRELFF. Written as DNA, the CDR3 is TGTGCCAGCAGCCGGGGACAGGGGCGGAGGGAGCTGTTTTTT.